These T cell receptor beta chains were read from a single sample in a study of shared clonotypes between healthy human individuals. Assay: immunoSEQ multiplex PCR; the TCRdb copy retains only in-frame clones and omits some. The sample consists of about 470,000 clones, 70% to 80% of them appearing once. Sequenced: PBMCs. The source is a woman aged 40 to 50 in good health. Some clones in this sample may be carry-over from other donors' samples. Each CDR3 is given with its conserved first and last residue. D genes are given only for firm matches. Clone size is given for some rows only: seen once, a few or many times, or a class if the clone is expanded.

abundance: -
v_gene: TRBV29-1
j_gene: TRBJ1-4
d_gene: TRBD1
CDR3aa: CSVAGGFREKLFF
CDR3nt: TGCAGCGTTGCAGGGGGTTTCCGTGAAAAACTGTTTTTT

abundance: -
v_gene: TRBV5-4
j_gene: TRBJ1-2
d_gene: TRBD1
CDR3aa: CASSTQGASGGYTF
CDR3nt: TGTGCCAGCAGCACTCAGGGGGCCTCTGGTGGCTACACCTTC

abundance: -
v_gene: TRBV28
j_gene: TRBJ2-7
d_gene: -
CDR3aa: CARETIRSYEQYF
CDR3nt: TGTGCCAGAGAAACAATAAGGAGCTACGAGCAGTACTTC

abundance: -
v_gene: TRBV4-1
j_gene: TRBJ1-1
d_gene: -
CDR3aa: CASSQEADNTEAFF
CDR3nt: TGCGCCAGCAGCCAAGAGGCAGATAACACTGAAGCTTTCTTT

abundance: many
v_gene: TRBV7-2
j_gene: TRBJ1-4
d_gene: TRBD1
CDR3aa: CASSLDTWTGRNEKLFF
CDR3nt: TGTGCCAGCAGCTTAGACACCTGGACAGGGCGTAATGAAAAACTGTTTTTT

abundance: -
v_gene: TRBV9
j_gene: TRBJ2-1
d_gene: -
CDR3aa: CASSASSYNEQFF
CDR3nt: TGTGCCAGCAGCGCCTCCTCCTACAATGAGCAGTTCTTC

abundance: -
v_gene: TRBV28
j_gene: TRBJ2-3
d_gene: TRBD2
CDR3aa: CASSRPGLAGADTQYF
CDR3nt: TGTGCCAGCAGTAGACCGGGACTAGCGGGAGCGGATACGCAGTATTTT

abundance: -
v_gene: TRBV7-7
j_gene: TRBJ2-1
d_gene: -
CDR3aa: CASSRALFNEQFF
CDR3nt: TGTGCCAGCAGCCGGGCGCTATTCAATGAGCAGTTCTTC

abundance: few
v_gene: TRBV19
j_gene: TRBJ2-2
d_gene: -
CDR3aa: CASSMARGLGELFF
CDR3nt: TGTGCCAGTAGTATGGCGAGGGGACTCGGGGAGCTGTTTTTT

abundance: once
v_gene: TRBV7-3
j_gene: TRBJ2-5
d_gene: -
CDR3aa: CASSPTGETQYF
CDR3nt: TGTGCCAGCAGCCCAACCGGGGAGACCCAGTACTTC

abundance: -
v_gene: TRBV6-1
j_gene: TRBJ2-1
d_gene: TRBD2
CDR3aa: CASTAGLAGSSEQFF
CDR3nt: TGTGCCAGCACCGCGGGACTAGCGGGATCTAGTGAGCAGTTCTTC

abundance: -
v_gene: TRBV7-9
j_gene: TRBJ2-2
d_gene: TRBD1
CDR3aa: CAITQGAYTGELFF
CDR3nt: TGTGCCATTACACAGGGGGCTTACACCGGGGAGCTGTTTTTT

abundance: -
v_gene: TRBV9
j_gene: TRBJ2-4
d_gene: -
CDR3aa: CASSVGLDLAKNIQYF
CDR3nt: TGTGCCAGCAGCGTAGGACTAGACCTAGCCAAAAACATTCAGTACTTC

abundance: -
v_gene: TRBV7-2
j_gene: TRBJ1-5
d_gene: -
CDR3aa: CASSLRGNQPQHF
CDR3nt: TGTGCCAGCAGCTTACGTGGAAATCAGCCCCAGCATTTT

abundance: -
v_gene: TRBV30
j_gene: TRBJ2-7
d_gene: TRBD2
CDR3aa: CAWSKRAGEQYF
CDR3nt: TGTGCCTGGAGTAAGAGAGCGGGAGAGCAGTACTTC

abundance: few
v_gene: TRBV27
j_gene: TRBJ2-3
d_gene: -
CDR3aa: CASSSTGHTDTQYF
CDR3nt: TGTGCCAGCAGTTCCACAGGACACACAGATACGCAGTATTTT